The present T cell receptor (beta chain) was sequenced within a study of T cell changes during pregnancy in multiple sclerosis. Germline-derived CDR1 and CDR2 are SNHLY and FYNNEI. Trimming stripped 7 bases from V and 5 bases from J, with 20 bases between. The CDR3 runs to 15 residues. The protocol was immunoSEQ multiplex PCR, while the TCRdb copy is restricted to in-frame clones and leaves out a portion. The data hold approximately 25,000 clones, with about nine tenths observed a single time. Sequenced here: CD8+ T cells from peripheral blood mononuclear cells, sampled in the second trimester of pregnancy. The TCR originated in a female donor with multiple sclerosis, enrolled in a pregnancy study. This rearrangement joins TRBV2 to TRBJ1-2, with TRBD1 as a possible D gene (6 bases). The CDR3, as DNA: TGTGCCAGCACCCTAGGGGCAGGGGAGGGGTATGGCTACACCTTC. The encoded protein is CASTLGAGEGYGYTF.